The rows below give T cell receptor beta chains drawn from one sample of a study of blood T cell repertoires in COVID-19. Sequencing was performed with immunoSEQ multiplex PCR; in TCRdb, only in-frame clones are kept and a portion is missing. The data show hundreds of thousands of clones, around 87% seen once. The sequenced material came from PBMCs or T cells enriched from blood (not recorded which). Every receptor here comes from a woman between 18 and 29 years old with acute COVID-19. CDR3s include the opening cysteine and the closing phenylalanine or tryptophan. The order of the fields is D gene, V gene, J gene, clone size, CDR3 DNA, CDR3 protein. D genes are given only for firm matches. Some rows mark clone size as missing; the rest say once, few, many or name a class of expanded clone.

>NA|TRBV6-1|TRBJ2-7|NA
TGTGCCAGCAGTGAAGTTGGGCCTTTCTCCTACGAGCAGTACTTC
CASSEVGPFSYEQYF
>NA|TRBV5-1|TRBJ1-1|NA
TGCGCCAGCAGCGCATTCGTTGGGGGCAGAGACACTGAAGCTTTCTTT
CASSAFVGGRDTEAFF
>NA|TRBV7-7|TRBJ2-2|NA
TGTGCTAGCAGCGTGGACACATACACCGGGGAGCTGTTTTTT
CASSVDTYTGELFF
>TRBD2|TRBV7-2|TRBJ2-7|NA
TGTGCCAGCAGCTTAGCCGGCGGGAGGGGCGAGCAGTACTTC
CASSLAGGRGEQYF
>TRBD2|TRBV6-5|TRBJ2-7|once
TGTGCCAGCAGTTCGGGACTAGCGGGAGTCTACGAGCAGTACTTC
CASSSGLAGVYEQYF
>NA|TRBV3-1/TRBV3-2|TRBJ1-2|NA
TGTGCCAGCAGCCAAGCTGCAGGGGCTAATGGCTACACCTTC
CASSQAAGANGYTF
>NA|TRBV7-2|TRBJ2-1|NA
TGTGCCAGCAGCTTACTCAAGAGCAATGAGCAGTTCTTC
CASSLLKSNEQFF
>TRBD1|TRBV24-1|TRBJ1-2|NA
TGTGCCACCAGTGAGGCGGGACAGTTTCCCTATGGCTACACCTTC
CATSEAGQFPYGYTF
>NA|TRBV28|TRBJ2-5|once
TGTGCCAGCAGTAACTCGGACAGAGGAGAGACCCAGTACTTC
CASSNSDRGETQYF
>TRBD1|TRBV27|TRBJ1-5|NA
TGTGCCAGCAGTCCCACAGGGGGCTATCAGCCCCAGCATTTT
CASSPTGGYQPQHF
>NA|TRBV6-5|TRBJ1-2|once
TGTGCCAGCAGGCCACAGGGCACTAACTATGGCTACACCTTC
CASRPQGTNYGYTF
>NA|TRBV15|TRBJ1-4|few
TGTGCCACCAGCAGAGCACCAGGTACTAATGAAAAACTGTTTTTT
CATSRAPGTNEKLFF
>TRBD1|TRBV19|TRBJ1-4|once
TGTGCCAGCACAACAGGGACAGCTAATGAAAAACTGTTTTTT
CASTTGTANEKLFF
>NA|TRBV7-9|TRBJ1-2|NA
TGTGCCAGCATCCAAGCCGAGGCGGTTAACTATGGCTACACCTTC
CASIQAEAVNYGYTF
>TRBD1|TRBV11-2|TRBJ1-2|NA
TGTGCCAGCAGCAACCGGGACAGCCTCTATGGCTACACCTTC
CASSNRDSLYGYTF
>TRBD2|TRBV28|TRBJ2-7|NA
TGTGCCAGCAGTTTATCCCAGCGGGGGAGGGGAGAGCAGTACTTC
CASSLSQRGRGEQYF
>NA|TRBV24-1|TRBJ1-1|NA
TGTGCCACCAGTGTACAGGGGAACACTGAAGCTTTCTTT
CATSVQGNTEAFF
>NA|TRBV28|TRBJ1-2|NA
TGTGCCAGCAGTCCACGGACACTAAAGGGCTACACCTTC
CASSPRTLKGYTF
>NA|TRBV2|TRBJ1-2|once
TGTGCCAGCAGTGAAAGGGGATATGGCTATGGCTACACCTTC
CASSERGYGYGYTF
>TRBD1|TRBV6-6|TRBJ1-2|NA
TGTGCCAGCAGTCGGGATCGGGACAGGGCTAACTATGGCTACACCTTC
CASSRDRDRANYGYTF